These 19 T cell receptor beta chains were all obtained from the same sample, sequenced in a study of blood T cells in healthy people across ages. For the second PCR, which ran for about 6 to 11 cycles, a sample-barcoded 5' primer and a J-beta primer mix were used. TCRdb re-derived calls from the 5' RACE reads in MiXCR, one entry per CDR3 protein. The table has 1.5 million to 2 million distinct CDR3 sequences, around 48% seen once. What was sequenced was blood. Receptors originate from a woman between 40 and 55 years old in good health.

The V and J genes are TRBV7-6 and TRBJ2-5; 12 bases are a match to TRBD2. V was clipped by 5 bases and J by 7 bases; unmatched bases: 11. CDR1 and CDR2 (germline): SGHVS, FNYEAQ. The CDR3 extends over 16 amino acids. CDR3 sequence: CASSPSTSGSWWTQYF. CDR3 nucleotides: TGTGCCAGCAGCCCATCGACTAGCGGGAGCTGGTGGACCCAGTACTTC.

This chain joins TRBV27 and TRBJ2-1; D is perhaps TRBD1 (6 bases). Between the trimmed V and J ends, which lost 6 bases and 14 bases, there was a span of 14 bases. This CDR3 region has 11 residues. The V gene's germline CDR1 is MNHEY and CDR2 SMNVEV (reference sequence). CDR3 amino acids: CASSSRTVKFF. DNA of the CDR3: TGTGCCAGCAGCTCTAGGACAGTTAAGTTCTTC.

V and J are TRBV20-1 and TRBJ2-3, with 8 positions matching TRBD2. CDR3 length: 14 amino acids. Germline V gene data show CDR1 as DFQATT and CDR2 as SNEGSKA (reference sequence). The J segment lost 1 base and the V segment lost 7 bases, leaving 7 bases of the junction unmatched. The CDR3 DNA follows: TGCAGTGTCCGGACTAGCCTCCGCACAGATACGCAGTATTTT. It specifies CSVRTSLRTDTQYF.

The V gene is TRBV6-5, the J gene TRBJ2-1, with 8 bases lining up with TRBD1. The CDR3 extends over 12 amino acids. Germline loops: CDR1 MNHEY, CDR2 SVGAGI. V dropped 7 bases and J dropped 9; count of bases not matched to a gene: 5. The CDR3 DNA is TGTGCCAGCAAGCAGGGGGCCCGTGAGCAGTTCTTC. This translates into CASKQGAREQFF.

This sequence joins TRBV20-1 and TRBJ2-7, with TRBD1 matching 8 bases. Germline CDR1 and CDR2: DFQATT and SNEGSKA (reference sequence). This CDR3 contains 14 residues. The V gene end was trimmed by 6 bases and the J gene end by 5 bases; junction bases not matched to a gene: 12. The CDR3 DNA is TGCAGTGCGAGGATACAGGGGGAAAGCGACGAGCAGTACTTC. The encoded protein is CSARIQGESDEQYF.

This clonotype turned up a few times. This chain links TRBV4-2 with TRBJ2-3, with TRBD2 matching 9 bases. Germline loops: CDR1 LGHNA, CDR2 YNFKEQ. CDR3 length equals 15 residues. V dropped 0 bases and J dropped 4; count of bases not matched to a gene: 2. CDR3: CASSQEAGGSDTQYF. The CDR3, as DNA: TGTGCCAGCAGCCAAGAAGCGGGGGGCTCAGATACGCAGTATTTT.

The chain uses TRBV20-1 and TRBJ2-1, with 10 nucleotides matching TRBD1. Per the germline V gene, CDR1 is DFQATT and CDR2 is SNEGSKA (reference sequence). The CDR3 runs 14 residues. V shed 6 bases, J shed 4 bases, and the junction held 6 bases outside the gene matches. The CDR3 region has the DNA TGCAGTGCCGAAAGACAGGGGGCTTACAATGAGCAGTTCTTC. It codes for CSAERQGAYNEQFF.

The V gene is TRBV12-5, the J gene TRBJ1-2, with D perhaps matching TRBD1 (5 bases). This CDR3 has 15 amino acids. Germline lookup yields CDR1 LGHNT and CDR2 FRNRAP. Trimming cost V 1 base and J 4 bases, with 13 bases left between them. CDR3 DNA sequence: TGTGCTAGTGGTTTGGGATTTGAGACAGCCTATGGCTACACCTTC. Its translation is CASGLGFETAYGYTF.

This clonotype was observed a few times. The chain recombines TRBV20-1 with TRBJ2-5; D is perhaps TRBD1 or TRBD2 (6 bases each). Germline V CDR1 and CDR2: DFQATT, SNEGSKA (reference sequence). Trimming removed 2 bases at V and 4 bases at J, with 17 bases between. The CDR3 runs to 15 residues. The CDR3 region has the DNA TGCAGTGCTAGACCTTCTACTGAGGGGGGAGAGACCCAGTACTTC. Translated: CSARPSTEGGETQYF.

The J gene is TRBJ2-6, the V gene TRBV6-2 or TRBV6-3; D possibly corresponds to TRBD1 (6 bases). Trimming cost V 2 bases and J 0 bases, with 17 bases left between them. Germline CDR1 is MNHEY and CDR2 is SVGEGT. CDR3 length equals 19 residues. The CDR3 sequence is CASSYPGQIPNSGANVLTF. CDR3 nucleotide sequence: TGTGCCAGCAGTTACCCAGGACAGATCCCTAACTCTGGGGCCAACGTCCTGACTTTC.

This rearrangement joins TRBV10-1 to TRBJ1-3; 7 bases fit TRBD1. Per the germline V gene, CDR1 is WNHNN and CDR2 is SYGVQD (reference sequence). With V trimmed by 6 bases and J by 3 bases, 5 bases remained unmatched. This CDR3 is built from 14 residues. This CDR3 reads CASSYGTDGNTIYF. The CDR3 coding sequence is TGCGCCAGCAGCTACGGGACAGATGGAAACACCATATATTTT.

The CDR3 DNA reads as TGCAGTGCCCCCAGGCCCCGGGGGGGCCGAGGAGATACGCAGTATTTT. Encoded protein: CSAPRPRGGRGDTQYF. The chain links TRBV20-1 to TRBJ2-3; 8 bases are a match to TRBD2. This CDR3 has 16 residues. V lost 6 bases, J lost 5 bases, and 16 bases stayed unmatched. Per germline, CDR1 DFQATT and CDR2 SNEGSKA (reference sequence).

There are a few counts of this clonotype. The chain carries TRBV14 and TRBJ2-5; TRBD2 aligns across 11 bases. The CDR3 has 15 amino acids. Trimming took 3 bases from V and 2 from J; bases not matched to a gene: 2. Germline CDR1 is SGHDN and CDR2 is FVKESK. CDR3 bases: TGTGCCAGCAGCCAGACTAGCGGGGTACAAGAGACCCAGTACTTC. Its protein product is CASSQTSGVQETQYF.

Remarks on this clonotype: One base away lies a much larger clone, so this may be a sequencing read error. The gene calls are TRBV27 and TRBJ2-7, with 9 positions matching TRBD1. The germline V gene encodes CDR1 MNHEY and CDR2 SMNVEV (reference sequence). This CDR3 is 14 amino acids long. Trimming at V came to 2 bases and at J to 3 bases, leaving 2 bases not matched to a gene. CDR3: CASSLMGQGYEQYF. The CDR3 DNA is TGTGCCAGCAGTTTAATGGGACAGGGCTACGAGCAGTACTTC.

This clonotype was seen more than once but under ten times. The V gene is TRBV7-2, the J gene TRBJ2-5; 11 nucleotides match TRBD2. Germline V gene sequence: CDR1 SGHTA, CDR2 FQGNSA. This CDR3 region has 17 residues. With 1 base clipped from V and 0 bases from J, the junction kept 4 bases outside the gene matches. Here the CDR3 DNA reads TGTGCCAGCAGCTTAGAGAGGACTAGCGGGTACCAAGAGACCCAGTACTTC. Residues: CASSLERTSGYQETQYF.

V is TRBV20-1 and J is TRBJ2-3; either TRBD1 or TRBD2 may fit D (5 bases each). The V end was cut by 4 bases, the J end by 1 base, with 15 bases between. CDR1 DFQATT and CDR2 SNEGSKA come from the germline V gene (reference sequence). CDR3 length equals 15 residues. The DNA of the CDR3 is TGCAGTGCTACTCATCGAGGGGCTGGCACAGATACGCAGTATTTT. The encoded protein is CSATHRGAGTDTQYF.

This clonotype occurred a few times. The chain joins TRBV20-1 to TRBJ2-1, with TRBD2 matching over 13 bases. Germline assignment: CDR1 DFQATT and CDR2 SNEGSKA (reference sequence). This CDR3 contains 13 residues. CDR3 residues: CRGTSGGEDEQFF. DNA for the CDR3: TGCAGGGGAACTAGCGGGGGGGAGGATGAGCAGTTCTTC.

This clonotype appeared a single time. V is TRBV5-1 and J is TRBJ2-1; 8 nucleotides align to TRBD1. CDR3 length: 16 amino acids. Looked up from germline, CDR1 is SGHRS and CDR2 is YFSETQ. V dropped 6 bases and J dropped 0; count of bases not matched to a gene: 8. CDR3 loop: CASTVGDRSSYNEQFF. CDR3 DNA sequence: TGCGCCAGCACTGTGGGGGACAGGAGCTCCTACAATGAGCAGTTCTTC.

The chain recombines TRBV20-1 with TRBJ1-5; D is possibly TRBD1 (5 bases). Germline CDR1 is DFQATT and CDR2 is SNEGSKA (reference sequence). The V end was cut by 0 bases, the J end by 3 bases, with 15 bases between. The CDR3 is 16 amino acids. Here the CDR3 DNA reads TGCAGTGCTAGAGACCCGGCAGGGTTTCACAATCAGCCCCAGCATTTT. Amino acids: CSARDPAGFHNQPQHF.